This T cell receptor (beta chain) emerged from a study of shared clonotypes between healthy human individuals. Broader study findings: With a handful of donors compared, around 5% of naive CD4 clonotypes were shared.

Using immunoSEQ multiplex PCR, the repertoire was profiled, and TCRdb retains in-frame clones only, with some absent. The data hold over a million clones, with roughly 95% observed a single time. With 5 bases removed from V and 3 bases from J, the gap between germline ends came to 9 bases. From germline, CDR1 is SEHNR and CDR2 FQNEAQ (reference sequence). This CDR3 has 13 residues. As concerns this clone: Its target is not known.

Sequenced material: naive CD4+ T cells sorted from blood. Subset meaning: CD45RA+ positively selected. The sequence was obtained from a man aged 30 to 45 in good health. V is TRBV7-9 and J is TRBJ2-3; D is uncertain. The CDR3 loop is CASSKDGTDTQYF. Written as DNA, the CDR3 is TGTGCCAGCAGCAAGGACGGAACAGATACGCAGTATTTT.